A single sample is the source of the 22 T cell receptor beta chains below, sequenced in a study of T cell changes during pregnancy in multiple sclerosis. Assay: immunoSEQ multiplex PCR; the TCRdb copy retains only in-frame clones and omits some. The sample lists roughly 75,000 clones, approximately 92% seen once, with just under 2% in the top ten. This specimen was peripheral blood, taken in the third trimester of pregnancy. The receptors were sampled from a female donor in good health, enrolled as a control in a pregnancy study.

The chain couples TRBV18 to TRBJ1-2, with D possibly matching TRBD1 (6 bases). Trimming shortened V by 1 base and J by 7 bases, and 22 bases separated the two germline ends. The germline gives CDR1 KGHSH, CDR2 LQKENI. The CDR3 totals 17 residues. The CDR3 bases are TGTGCCAGCTCACCACAAATTCATCTGGGGACATATGGTGGCTACACCTTC. Amino acid sequence: CASSPQIHLGTYGGYTF.

The chain joins TRBV7-2 to TRBJ2-1; the D gene is possibly TRBD1 (5 bases). Trimming removed 1 base at V and 7 bases at J, with 14 bases between. The CDR3 length is 15 residues. CDR1 and CDR2 from the germline V gene are SGHTA and FQGNSA. The CDR3 sequence: CASSLVGWSGNEQFF. CDR3 DNA sequence: TGTGCCAGCAGCTTAGTCGGTTGGTCAGGGAATGAGCAGTTCTTC. Together with reference TRBV7-2 and TRBJ2-1, the CDR3 gives the full variable domain: GAGVSQSPSNKVTEKGKDVELRCDPISGHTALYWYRQSLGQGLEFLIYFQGNSAPDKSGLPSDRFSAERTGGSVSTLTIQRTQQEDSAVYLCASSLVGWSGNEQFFGPGTRLTVL.

CDR3 sequence (DNA): TGTGCCAGCAGCTTGGACAGGGGGCTTGAAGCTTTCTTT. It codes for CASSLDRGLEAFF. This sequence joins TRBV5-6 and TRBJ1-1, with 9 bases lining up with TRBD1. V shed 0 bases, J shed 7 bases, and the junction held 1 base outside the gene matches. Germline assignment: CDR1 SGHDT and CDR2 YYEEEE. The CDR3 length is 13 residues.

This rearrangement joins TRBV7-2 to TRBJ1-2; no definite D call. The CDR3 is 18 amino acids. The germline gives CDR1 SGHTA, CDR2 FQGNSA. Trimming removed 9 bases at V and 1 base at J, with 27 bases between. The CDR3 DNA follows: TGTGCCAGGGCCGCCAAAGACTTTCCCTTAAATATTAACTATGGCTACACCTTC. Protein product: CARAAKDFPLNINYGYTF.

The chain links TRBV7-2 to TRBJ2-2; TRBD2 might be the D (6 bases). V was clipped by 8 bases and J by 0 bases, with 10 bases between them. The CDR3 spans 14 residues. Germline CDR1 SGHTA, CDR2 FQGNSA. Here the CDR3 DNA reads TGTGCCAGCGATGGGAGGACGAACACCGGGGAGCTGTTTTTT. It codes for CASDGRTNTGELFF.

The chain recombines TRBV28 with TRBJ2-3, with D unclear. The CDR3 sequence is 14 residues long. CDR1 MDHEN and CDR2 SYDVKM come from the germline V gene. V was clipped by 5 bases and J by 7 bases, with 16 bases between them. The CDR3 is CASSIAPSPYTQYF. The DNA for the CDR3 is TGTGCCAGCAGTATCGCGCCGAGCCCCTATACGCAGTATTTT.

Comment on this clone: One end of the junction varies from germline; a read error may be responsible. The rearrangement joins TRBV7-7 to TRBJ2-3; 8 bases align to TRBD1. This CDR3 region has 18 residues. Germline CDR1 and CDR2: SSHAT and FNYEAQ (reference sequence). As DNA, the CDR3 is TGTGCTAGCAGCTTAGGCCCCAGGACAGGGCGAAACACAGATACGCAGTATTTT. Protein product: CASSLGPRTGRNTDTQYF. Using reference TRBV7-7 and TRBJ2-3 for the parts outside the CDR3, the full variable domain is GAGVSQSPRYKVTKRGQDVTLRCDPISSHATLYWYQQALGQGPEFLTYFNYEAQPDKSGLPSDRFSAERPEGSISTLTIQRTEQRDSAMYRCASSLGPRTGRNTDTQYFGPGTRLTVL.

The chain is built from TRBV5-1 and TRBJ2-2, with 9 positions matching TRBD1. CDR3 length: 14 residues. Germline V CDR1 and CDR2: SGHRS, YFSETQ. The V segment lost 4 bases and the J segment 6 bases; nucleotides outside the gene matches: 4. The CDR3 spells CASSRDREAGELFF. The CDR3 DNA reads TGCGCCAGCAGCCGGGACAGGGAGGCCGGGGAGCTGTTTTTT.

This chain joins TRBV10-3 and TRBJ1-4, with a weak D call TRBD1 (5 bases). The V gene's germline CDR1 is ENHRY and CDR2 SYGVKD. The CDR3 has 14 residues. V gave up 3 bases and J gave up 3 bases, with 8 bases separating them. CDR3 sequence reads: CAISERQPNEKLFF. In nucleotides, the CDR3 is TGTGCCATCAGTGAAAGACAGCCTAATGAAAAACTGTTTTTT.

A single count supports this clone. The rearrangement uses TRBV4-1 and TRBJ2-1, with 9 bases that match TRBD2. V dropped 5 bases and J dropped 5; count of bases not matched to a gene: 13. The V gene's germline CDR1 is MGHRA and CDR2 YSYEKL. The CDR3 consists of 17 residues. CDR3 sequence (DNA): TGCGCCAGCAGCGAATACACCGGACTAGCGAGGAACAATGAGCAGTTCTTC. It yields the protein CASSEYTGLARNNEQFF.

This chain connects TRBV5-6 to TRBJ1-5; possible D gene TRBD1, 6 bases. The CDR3 contains 12 residues. CDR1 is SGHDT and CDR2 is YYEEEE in the germline V gene. The V end lost 4 bases, the J end lost 6 bases, and 8 bases lay between the germline ends. CDR3 loop: CASSGGGQPQHF. Written as DNA, the CDR3 is TGTGCCAGCAGCGGGGGCGGTCAGCCCCAGCATTTT.

This clone has only one observation. The J gene is TRBJ1-1, the V gene TRBV28; D gene ambiguous. CDR1 is MDHEN, CDR2 SYDVKM, per germline. The CDR3 contains 14 residues. V lost 2 bases and J lost 3, with 10 bases in between. The chain's CDR3 is CASSLRVAYTEAFF. CDR3 in DNA: TGTGCCAGCAGTTTAAGGGTAGCGTACACTGAAGCTTTCTTT.

The chain recombines TRBV9 with TRBJ2-1, with D hard to call. V lost 0 bases, J lost 10 bases, and 5 bases lay in between. This CDR3 is 11 amino acids long. Per germline, CDR1 SGDLS and CDR2 YYNGEE. The CDR3: CASSVGHEQFF. In nucleotides, the CDR3 is TGTGCCAGCAGCGTAGGGCACGAGCAGTTCTTC.

V is TRBV30 and J is TRBJ2-1; 11 bases line up with TRBD2. Germline trimming cut 1 base from V and 7 bases from J; bases unmatched to any gene: 12. Germline-derived CDR1 and CDR2 are GTSNPN and SVGIG (reference sequence). This CDR3 has 17 residues. DNA of the CDR3: TGTGCCTGGAGTGACGACATAGCGGGAGGGCCAAGAAATGAGCAGTTCTTC. Protein: CAWSDDIAGGPRNEQFF. Together with reference TRBV30 and TRBJ2-1, the CDR3 gives the full variable domain: SQTIHQWPATLVQPVGSPLSLECTVEGTSNPNLYWYRQAAGRGLQLLFYSVGIGQISSEVPQNLSASRPQDRQFILSSKKLLLSDSGFYLCAWSDDIAGGPRNEQFFGPGTRLTVL.

This clone was recorded once. V usage is TRBV10-3 and J usage is TRBJ2-7, with D perhaps matching TRBD2 (5 bases). Trimming stripped 3 bases from V and 2 bases from J, with 8 bases between. This CDR3 contains 13 residues. Germline V gene sequence: CDR1 ENHRY, CDR2 SYGVKD. The CDR3 protein is CAISDTRAYEQYF. CDR3 nucleotide sequence: TGTGCCATCAGTGACACGAGGGCCTACGAGCAGTACTTC.

The V and J genes are TRBV27 and TRBJ2-3; D not resolved. Germline V lookup: CDR1 MNHEY, CDR2 SMNVEV (reference sequence). The CDR3 runs 12 residues. The V and J ends lost 1 base and 5 bases respectively, with 4 bases between them. The CDR3 nucleotides are TGTGCCAGCAGTTTATTTCGAGATACGCAGTATTTT. Translated, it gives CASSLFRDTQYF.

For this clone: Mismatch with germline at one junction end may stem from a read error. The chain uses TRBV25-1 and TRBJ2-1, with a tentative D call TRBD2 (5 bases). The CDR3 loop spans 15 amino acids. The V gene's germline CDR1 is MGHDK and CDR2 SYGVNS. CDR3 residues: CAGSETGMTYNEQFF. Written as DNA, the CDR3 is TGTGCCGGCAGTGAAACCGGGATGACTTACAATGAGCAGTTCTTC.

This sequence joins TRBV6-5 and TRBJ1-6; D ambiguous. The CDR3 has 13 amino acids. Germline CDR1 MNHEY, CDR2 SVGAGI. The V end lost 2 bases, the J end lost 7 bases, and 6 bases lay between the germline ends. The DNA of the CDR3 is TGTGCCAGCAGTTACGTACGGAATTCACCCCTCCACTTT. It translates to CASSYVRNSPLHF.

This clone was counted a single time. The chain combines TRBV7-9 with TRBJ2-3; 7 nucleotides line up with TRBD1. Trimming at V came to 3 bases and at J to 2 bases, leaving 5 bases not matched to a gene. Germline V gives CDR1 SEHNR, CDR2 FQNEAQ (reference sequence). The CDR3 has 15 amino acids. This chain's CDR3 is CASSFDRASTDTQYF. DNA of the CDR3: TGTGCCAGCAGCTTCGACAGGGCTTCCACAGATACGCAGTATTTT.

The chain has TRBV6-5 and TRBJ2-1; 14 bases agree with TRBD2. The V and J ends lost 0 bases and 9 bases, in that order; junction bases with no gene match: 4. Germline V gene sequence: CDR1 MNHEY, CDR2 SVGAGI. This CDR3 spans 16 amino acids. The CDR3, as DNA: TGTGCCAGCAGTTACTCAGGACTAGCGGGAGGCGTTGAGCAGTTCTTC. The encoded protein is CASSYSGLAGGVEQFF.

The chain recombines TRBV27 with TRBJ2-3; TRBD2 might be the D (5 bases). V gave up 6 bases and J gave up 0 bases, with 13 bases separating them. Per the germline V gene, CDR1 is MNHEY and CDR2 is SMNVEV (reference sequence). The CDR3 covers 15 residues. The DNA of the CDR3 is TGTGCCAGCAGCACCCGGGGTACTAGCACAGATACGCAGTATTTT. It yields the protein CASSTRGTSTDTQYF.

The chain joins TRBV28 to TRBJ1-4, with 10 positions matching TRBD1. CDR1 and CDR2 from the germline V gene are MDHEN and SYDVKM. This CDR3 has 14 residues. V shed 9 bases, J shed 9 bases, and the junction held 10 bases outside the gene matches. The CDR3: CASLEGQGQKKLFF. DNA for the CDR3: TGTGCCAGTCTGGAGGGACAGGGGCAAAAAAAACTGTTTTTT.